This T cell receptor (beta chain) derives from a study of blood T cell repertoires in COVID-19. Across the whole study: There were acute and convalescent COVID-19 samples, and they came from the United States, Italy and Spain.

Repertoires were generated with immunoSEQ multiplex PCR, while TCRdb's copy carries only in-frame clones and drops some. The sample lists roughly 250,000 clones, around 84% occurring once. Residents of 24 US areas, aged roughly 18 to 89 years, made up the participants. Categorization into cohorts depended on clinical history that participants reported. The length of the CDR3 is 15 residues. Germline V gene sequence: CDR1 SGHRS, CDR2 YFSETQ. J was trimmed by 2 bases and V by 0 bases; bases with no gene match: 3. Sequencing input: PBMCs or T cells enriched from blood (not recorded which). The sequence was collected from a woman aged 50 to 60 who had recovered from COVID-19. The chain couples TRBV5-1 to TRBJ2-7; the match to TRBD2 covers 9 bases. In DNA, the CDR3 is TGCGCCAGCAGCTTGGGTAGCGGGAGTACCTACGAGCAGTACTTC. Translating gives CASSLGSGSTYEQYF.